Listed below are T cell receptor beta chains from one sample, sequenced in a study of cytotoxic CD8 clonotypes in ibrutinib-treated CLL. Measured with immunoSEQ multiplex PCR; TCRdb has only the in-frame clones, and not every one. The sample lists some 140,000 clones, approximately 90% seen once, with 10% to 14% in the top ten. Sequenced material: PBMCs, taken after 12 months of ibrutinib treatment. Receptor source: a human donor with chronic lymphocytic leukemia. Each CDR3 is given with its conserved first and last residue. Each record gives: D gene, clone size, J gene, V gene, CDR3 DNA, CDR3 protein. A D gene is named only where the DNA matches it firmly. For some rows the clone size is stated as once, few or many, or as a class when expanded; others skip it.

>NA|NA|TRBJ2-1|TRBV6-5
TGTGCCAGCAAGAGGGGATCCTACAATGAGCAGTTCTTC
CASKRGSYNEQFF
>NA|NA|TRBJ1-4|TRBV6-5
TGTGCCAGCAGTTACCCGGAAGAGGAAAAACTGTTTTTT
CASSYPEEEKLFF
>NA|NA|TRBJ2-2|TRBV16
TGTGCCAGCAGCCAATTCGCAGGGGTCAACACCGGGGAGCTGTTTTTT
CASSQFAGVNTGELFF
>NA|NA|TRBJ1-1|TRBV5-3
TGTGCCAGAAGCCCGGAGTTGGGGAACACTGAAGCTTTCTTT
CARSPELGNTEAFF
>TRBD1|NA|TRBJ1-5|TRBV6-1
TGTGCCAGCAGTGATAGACAGGGGAGCCAGCCCCAGCATTTT
CASSDRQGSQPQHF
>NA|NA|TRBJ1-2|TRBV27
TGTGCCAGCAGTTTATCAGGGGTTGGCTACACCTTC
CASSLSGVGYTF
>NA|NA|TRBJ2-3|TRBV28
TGTGCCAGCAGTCCCGGGGCATGGGATACGCAGTATTTT
CASSPGAWDTQYF
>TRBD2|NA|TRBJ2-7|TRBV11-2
TGTGCCAGCAGCTTAGTGTGGAGGACTAGCGGGAGCTACGAGCAGTACTTC
CASSLVWRTSGSYEQYF
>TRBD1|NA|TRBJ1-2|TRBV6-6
TGTGCCAGCAGTTACGGGGACAGGGGGCGCGGCTACACCTTC
CASSYGDRGRGYTF
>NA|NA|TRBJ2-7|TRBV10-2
TGCGCCAGCAGTGATGTAGCGGCCTACGAGCAGTACTTC
CASSDVAAYEQYF
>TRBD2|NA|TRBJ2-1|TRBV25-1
TGTGCCAGCAGTGAATATGGGACTAGCTATGAGCAGTTCTTC
CASSEYGTSYEQFF
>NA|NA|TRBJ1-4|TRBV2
TGTGCCAGCAGGACCCCTACCGGAAAACTGTTTTTT
CASRTPTGKLFF
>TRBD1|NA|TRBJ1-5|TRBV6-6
TGTGCCAGCAGTTACTACGGCAGGGGGCTACAGCCCCAGCATTTT
CASSYYGRGLQPQHF
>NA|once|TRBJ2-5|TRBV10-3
TGTGCCATCAGTGAGCAGGGGCCCCAGGAGACCCAGTACTTC
CAISEQGPQETQYF
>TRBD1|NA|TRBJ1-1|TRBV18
TGTGCCAGCTCACCGACAGGGGACACTGAAGCTTTCTTT
CASSPTGDTEAFF
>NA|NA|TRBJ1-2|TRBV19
TGTGCCAGTAGCTTAACAGAGTTGATTAACTATGGCTACACCTTC
CASSLTELINYGYTF
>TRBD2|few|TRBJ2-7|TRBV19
TGTGCCAGTAGCGACTACAAAGGACTAGCGGGCTACGAGCAGTACTTC
CASSDYKGLAGYEQYF
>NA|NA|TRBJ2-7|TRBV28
TGTGCCAGTCAGGGGGGGGCACCAGGCGAGCAGTACTTC
CASQGGAPGEQYF